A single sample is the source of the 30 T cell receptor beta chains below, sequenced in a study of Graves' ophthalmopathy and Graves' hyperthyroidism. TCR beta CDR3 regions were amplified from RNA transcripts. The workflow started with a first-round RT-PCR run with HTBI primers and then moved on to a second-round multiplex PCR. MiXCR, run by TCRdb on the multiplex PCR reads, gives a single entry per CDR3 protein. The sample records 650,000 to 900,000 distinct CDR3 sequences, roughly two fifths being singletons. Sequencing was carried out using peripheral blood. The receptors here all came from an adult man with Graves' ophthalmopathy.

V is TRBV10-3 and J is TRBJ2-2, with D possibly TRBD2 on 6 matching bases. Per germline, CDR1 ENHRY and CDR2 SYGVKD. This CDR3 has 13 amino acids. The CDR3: CSAGLTNTGELFF. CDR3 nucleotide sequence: TGTTCGGCGGGATTAACGAACACCGGGGAGCTGTTTTTT.

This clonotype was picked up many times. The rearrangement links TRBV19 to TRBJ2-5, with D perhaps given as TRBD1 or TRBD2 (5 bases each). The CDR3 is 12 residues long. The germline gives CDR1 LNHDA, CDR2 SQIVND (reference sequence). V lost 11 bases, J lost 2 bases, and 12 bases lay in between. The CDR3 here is CACSEGQETQYF. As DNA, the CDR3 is TGTGCCTGCAGTGAGGGGCAAGAGACCCAGTACTTC.

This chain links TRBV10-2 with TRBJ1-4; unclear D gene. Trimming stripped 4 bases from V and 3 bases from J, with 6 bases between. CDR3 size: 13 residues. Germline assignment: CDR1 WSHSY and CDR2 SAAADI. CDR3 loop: CASSVQANEKLFF. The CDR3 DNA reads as TGCGCCAGCAGTGTCCAGGCTAATGAAAAACTGTTTTTT.

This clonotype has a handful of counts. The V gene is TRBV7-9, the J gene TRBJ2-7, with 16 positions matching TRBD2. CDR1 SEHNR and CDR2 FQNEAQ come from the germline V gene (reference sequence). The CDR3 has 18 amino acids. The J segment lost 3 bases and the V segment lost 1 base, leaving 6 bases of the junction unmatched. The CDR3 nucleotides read TGTGCCAGCAGCTTAGTCCCCGGGACTAGCGGGAGGGACTACGAGCAGTACTTC. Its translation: CASSLVPGTSGRDYEQYF.

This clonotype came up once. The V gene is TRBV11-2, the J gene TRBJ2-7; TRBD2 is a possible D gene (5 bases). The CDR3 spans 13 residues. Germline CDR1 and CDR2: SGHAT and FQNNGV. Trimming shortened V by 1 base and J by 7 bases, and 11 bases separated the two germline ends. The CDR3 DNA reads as TGTGCCAGCAGCTTAGTCCGGGGTCGGGAGCAGTACTTC. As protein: CASSLVRGREQYF.

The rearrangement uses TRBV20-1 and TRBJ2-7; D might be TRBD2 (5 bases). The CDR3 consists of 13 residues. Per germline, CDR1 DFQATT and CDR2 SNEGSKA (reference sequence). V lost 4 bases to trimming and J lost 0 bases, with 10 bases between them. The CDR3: CSATDLHSYEQYF. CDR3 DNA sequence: TGCAGTGCTACGGACTTACACTCCTACGAGCAGTACTTC.

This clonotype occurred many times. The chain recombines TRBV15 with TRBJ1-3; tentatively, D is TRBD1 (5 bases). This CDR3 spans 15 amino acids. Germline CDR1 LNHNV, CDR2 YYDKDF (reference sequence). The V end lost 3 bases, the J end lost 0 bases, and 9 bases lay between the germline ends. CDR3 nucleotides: TGTGCCACCAGCAGTACAGGAGTCTCTGGAAACACCATATATTTT. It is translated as CATSSTGVSGNTIYF.

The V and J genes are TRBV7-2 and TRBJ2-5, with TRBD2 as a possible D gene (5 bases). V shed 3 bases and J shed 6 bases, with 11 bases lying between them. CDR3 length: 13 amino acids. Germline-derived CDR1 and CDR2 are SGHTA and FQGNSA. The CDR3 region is CASSFGGGQTQYF. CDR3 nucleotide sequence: TGTGCCAGCAGCTTCGGTGGAGGTCAGACCCAGTACTTC.

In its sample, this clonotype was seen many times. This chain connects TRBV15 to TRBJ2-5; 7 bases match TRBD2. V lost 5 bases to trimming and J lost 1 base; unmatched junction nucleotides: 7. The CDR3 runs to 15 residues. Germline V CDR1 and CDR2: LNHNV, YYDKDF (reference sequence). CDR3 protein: CATSDGGSAQETQYF. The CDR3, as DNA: TGTGCCACCAGCGACGGCGGGAGCGCCCAAGAGACCCAGTACTTC.

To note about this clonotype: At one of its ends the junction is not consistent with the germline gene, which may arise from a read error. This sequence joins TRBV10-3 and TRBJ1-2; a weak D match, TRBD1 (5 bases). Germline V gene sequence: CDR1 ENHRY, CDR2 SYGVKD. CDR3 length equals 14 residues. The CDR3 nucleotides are TGTGTCATCAGTGAGTCGAGGGACGACTATGGCTACACCTTC. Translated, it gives CVISESRDDYGYTF.

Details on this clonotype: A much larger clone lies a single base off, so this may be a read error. The CDR3 here is CAPSDRVSWQPQHF. DNA of the CDR3: TGTGCCCCCAGTGATAGGGTTTCTTGGCAGCCCCAGCATTTT. The rearrangement uses TRBV24-1 and TRBJ1-5; D unresolved. Germline CDR1 and CDR2: KGHDR and SFDVKD. The CDR3 is 14 amino acids.

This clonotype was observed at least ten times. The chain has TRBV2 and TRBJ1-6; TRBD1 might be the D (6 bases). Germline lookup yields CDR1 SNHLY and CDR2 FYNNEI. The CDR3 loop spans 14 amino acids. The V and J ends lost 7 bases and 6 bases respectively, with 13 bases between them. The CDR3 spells CASNLRTANSPLHF. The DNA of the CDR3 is TGTGCCAGCAATTTACGGACAGCTAATTCACCCCTCCACTTT.

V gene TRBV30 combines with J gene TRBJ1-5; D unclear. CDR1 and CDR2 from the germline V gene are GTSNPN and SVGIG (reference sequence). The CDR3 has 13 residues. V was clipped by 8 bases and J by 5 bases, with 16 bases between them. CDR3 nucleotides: TGTGCCATAAACCTTGGGGTTGATCAGCCCCAGCATTTT. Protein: CAINLGVDQPQHF.

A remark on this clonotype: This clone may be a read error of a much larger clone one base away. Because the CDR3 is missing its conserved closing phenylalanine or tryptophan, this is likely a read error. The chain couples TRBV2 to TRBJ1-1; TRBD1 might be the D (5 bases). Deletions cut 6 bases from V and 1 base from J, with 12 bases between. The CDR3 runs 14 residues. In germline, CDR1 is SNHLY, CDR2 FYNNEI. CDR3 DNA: TGTGCCAGCAGAGGGACTCCTCAGAACACTGAAGCTTTCCTT. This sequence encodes CASRGTPQNTEAFL.

CDR3 amino acids: CASSDSRGVYEQYF. The CDR3 DNA reads TGTGCCAGCAGCGATAGCAGGGGGGTATACGAGCAGTACTTC. The V gene is TRBV2, the J gene TRBJ2-7; D possibly corresponds to TRBD1 (7 bases). The V gene's germline CDR1 is SNHLY and CDR2 FYNNEI. The CDR3 has 14 residues. With 6 bases removed from V and 4 bases from J, the gap between germline ends came to 16 bases.

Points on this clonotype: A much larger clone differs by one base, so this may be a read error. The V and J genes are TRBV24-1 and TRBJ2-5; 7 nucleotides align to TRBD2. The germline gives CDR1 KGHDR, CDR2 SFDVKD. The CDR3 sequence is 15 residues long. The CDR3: CATCDYTAGGETQYF. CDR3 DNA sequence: TGTGCCACCTGTGATTACACAGCCGGGGGGGAGACCCAGTACTTC.

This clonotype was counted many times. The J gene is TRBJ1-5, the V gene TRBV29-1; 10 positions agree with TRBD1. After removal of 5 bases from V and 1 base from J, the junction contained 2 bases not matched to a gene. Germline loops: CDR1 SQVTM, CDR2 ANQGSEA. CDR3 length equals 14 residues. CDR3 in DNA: TGCAGCGTTTGGACAGGGGGGAGCAATCAGCCCCAGCATTTT. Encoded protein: CSVWTGGSNQPQHF.

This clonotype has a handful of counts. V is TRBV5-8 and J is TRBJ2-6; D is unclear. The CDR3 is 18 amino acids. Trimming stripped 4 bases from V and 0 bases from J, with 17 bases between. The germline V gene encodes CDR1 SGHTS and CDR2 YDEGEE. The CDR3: CASSARVGQSSGANVLTF. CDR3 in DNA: TGTGCCAGCAGCGCACGGGTTGGCCAGAGCTCTGGGGCCAACGTCCTGACTTTC.

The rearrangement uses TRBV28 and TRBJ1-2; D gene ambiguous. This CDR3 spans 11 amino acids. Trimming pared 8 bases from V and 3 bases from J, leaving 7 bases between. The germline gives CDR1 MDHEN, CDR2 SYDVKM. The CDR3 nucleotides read TGTGCCAGCGGAGAATACTATGGCTACACCTTC. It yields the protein CASGEYYGYTF.

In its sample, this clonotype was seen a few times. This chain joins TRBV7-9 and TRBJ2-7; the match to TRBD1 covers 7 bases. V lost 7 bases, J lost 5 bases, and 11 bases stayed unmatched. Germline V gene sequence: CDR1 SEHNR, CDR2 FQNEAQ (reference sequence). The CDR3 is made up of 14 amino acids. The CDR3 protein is CASILTGRSDEQYF. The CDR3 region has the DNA TGTGCCAGCATCCTGACAGGGAGATCCGACGAGCAGTACTTC.

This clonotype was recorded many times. CDR3 DNA: TGTGCCAGCAGCCCCTACTCCCGCAGCCAAGAGACCCAGTACTTC. As protein: CASSPYSRSQETQYF. The genes are TRBV7-8 and TRBJ2-5; D is undetermined. CDR3 length equals 15 residues. The germline V gene encodes CDR1 SGHVS and CDR2 FQNEAQ. V was pared by 5 bases and J by 1 base, with 14 bases between. Full variable domain (remainder filled in from reference TRBV7-8 and TRBJ2-5): GAGVSQSPRYKVAKRGQDVALRCDPISGHVSLFWYQQALGQGPEFLTYFQNEAQLDKSGLPSDRFFAERPEGSVSTLKIQRTQQEDSAVYLCASSPYSRSQETQYFGPGTRLLVL.

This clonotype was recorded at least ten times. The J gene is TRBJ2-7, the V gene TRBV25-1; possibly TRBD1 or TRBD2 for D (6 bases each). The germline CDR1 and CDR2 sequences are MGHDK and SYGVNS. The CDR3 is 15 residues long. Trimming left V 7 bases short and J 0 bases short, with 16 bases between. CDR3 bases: TGTGCCAGCACTAAGAATGGGGGGCGCTCCTACGAGCAGTACTTC. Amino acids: CASTKNGGRSYEQYF.

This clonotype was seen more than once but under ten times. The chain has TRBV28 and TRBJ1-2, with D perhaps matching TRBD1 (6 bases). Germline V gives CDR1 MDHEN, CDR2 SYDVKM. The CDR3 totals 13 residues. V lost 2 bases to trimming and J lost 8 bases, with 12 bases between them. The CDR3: CASSLARQVGYTF. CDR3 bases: TGTGCCAGCAGTTTAGCCCGACAGGTGGGCTACACCTTC.

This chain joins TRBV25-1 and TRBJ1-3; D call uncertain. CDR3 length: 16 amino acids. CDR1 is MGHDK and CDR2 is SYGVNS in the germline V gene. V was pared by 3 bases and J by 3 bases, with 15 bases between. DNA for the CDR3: TGTGCCAGCAGTGATAGTGCCGGGGAAGGTGGAAACACCATATATTTT. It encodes CASSDSAGEGGNTIYF. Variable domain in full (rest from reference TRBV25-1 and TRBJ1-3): EADIYQTPRYLVIGTGKKITLECSQTMGHDKMYWYQQDPGMELHLIHYSYGVNSTEKGDLSSESTVSRIRTEHFPLTLESARPSHTSQYLCASSDSAGEGGNTIYFGEGSWLTVV.

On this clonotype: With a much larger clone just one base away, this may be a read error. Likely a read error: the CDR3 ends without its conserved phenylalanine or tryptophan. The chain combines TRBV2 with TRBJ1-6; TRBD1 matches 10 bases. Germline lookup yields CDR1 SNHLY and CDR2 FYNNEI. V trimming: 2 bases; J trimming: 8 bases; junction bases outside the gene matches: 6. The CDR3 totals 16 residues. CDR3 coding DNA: TGTGCCAGCAGTGAATACCCGACAGGGGGCTATTCACCCCTCCACCTT. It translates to CASSEYPTGGYSPLHL.

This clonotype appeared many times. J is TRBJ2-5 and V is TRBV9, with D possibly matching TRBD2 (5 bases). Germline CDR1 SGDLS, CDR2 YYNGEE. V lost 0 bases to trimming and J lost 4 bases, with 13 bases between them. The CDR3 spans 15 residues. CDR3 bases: TGTGCCAGCAGCGTAGAGGGTCGACGGGGAGAGACCCAGTACTTC. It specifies CASSVEGRRGETQYF.

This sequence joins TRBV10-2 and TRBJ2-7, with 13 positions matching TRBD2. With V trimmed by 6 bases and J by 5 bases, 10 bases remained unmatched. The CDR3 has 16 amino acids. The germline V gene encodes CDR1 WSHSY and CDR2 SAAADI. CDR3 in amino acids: CASSLGTSGIINEQYF. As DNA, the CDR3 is TGCGCCAGCAGCCTCGGGACTAGCGGGATCATCAACGAGCAGTACTTC.

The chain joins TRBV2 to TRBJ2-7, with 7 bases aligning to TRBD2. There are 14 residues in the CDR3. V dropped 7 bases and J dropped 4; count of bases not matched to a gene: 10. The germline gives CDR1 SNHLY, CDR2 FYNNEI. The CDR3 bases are TGTGCCAGCACCCCCGCGGGAGACGTGTACGAGCAGTACTTC. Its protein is CASTPAGDVYEQYF.

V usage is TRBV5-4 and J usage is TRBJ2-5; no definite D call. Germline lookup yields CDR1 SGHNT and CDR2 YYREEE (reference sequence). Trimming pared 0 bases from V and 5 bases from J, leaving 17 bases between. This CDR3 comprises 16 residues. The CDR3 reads CASSLDGRTMGETQYF. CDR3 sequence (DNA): TGTGCCAGCAGCTTGGATGGTCGCACAATGGGGGAGACCCAGTACTTC. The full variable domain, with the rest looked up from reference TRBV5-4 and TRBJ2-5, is ETGVTQSPTHLIKTRGQQVTLRCSSQSGHNTVSWYQQALGQGPQFIFQYYREEENGRGNFPPRFSGLQFPNYSSELNVNALELDDSALYLCASSLDGRTMGETQYFGPGTRLLVL.

Here the CDR3 DNA reads TGCAGCGTTAGCCCCGGGACAGTTAAGGGGGACTATGGCTACACCTTC. Protein sequence: CSVSPGTVKGDYGYTF. The chain links TRBV29-1 to TRBJ1-2; 7 bases match TRBD1. This CDR3 is built from 16 residues. Per germline, CDR1 SQVTM and CDR2 ANQGSEA. The V segment lost 5 bases and the J segment 3 bases; nucleotides outside the gene matches: 15.